The present T cell receptor beta chain was sequenced within a study of metastatic and nonmetastatic thyroid tumors. Study summary: Blood and tumor or nodule tissue repertoires from malignant and benign thyroid patients were compared.

TCRdb re-clonotyped the PCR reads via MiXCR. The sample consists of about 25,000 clones, roughly 19% of them appearing once. This clone was seen repeatedly, ten times or more. Its antigen is undetermined. Patients had received no treatment of any kind before thyroid surgery. General observations from the study: A significant increase in TCR beta diversity was reportedly seen in malignant thyroid tumors relative to benign nodules, in blood and tumor.

V gave up 3 bases and J gave up 9 bases; unmatched junction bases: 7. Per the germline V gene, CDR1 is SGHAT and CDR2 is FQDESV (reference sequence). The CDR3 runs to 15 residues. V usage is TRBV11-1 and J usage is TRBJ2-1; 11 bases are shared with TRBD1. The sequenced sample was blood. This clonotype was obtained from a male donor with papillary thyroid cancer or a benign thyroid nodule (not recorded which). Some clones in this sample may be carry-over from other donors' samples. CDR3 protein: CASSFGQGARREQFF. CDR3 coding DNA: TGTGCCAGCAGCTTCGGACAGGGGGCGCGACGTGAGCAGTTCTTC.